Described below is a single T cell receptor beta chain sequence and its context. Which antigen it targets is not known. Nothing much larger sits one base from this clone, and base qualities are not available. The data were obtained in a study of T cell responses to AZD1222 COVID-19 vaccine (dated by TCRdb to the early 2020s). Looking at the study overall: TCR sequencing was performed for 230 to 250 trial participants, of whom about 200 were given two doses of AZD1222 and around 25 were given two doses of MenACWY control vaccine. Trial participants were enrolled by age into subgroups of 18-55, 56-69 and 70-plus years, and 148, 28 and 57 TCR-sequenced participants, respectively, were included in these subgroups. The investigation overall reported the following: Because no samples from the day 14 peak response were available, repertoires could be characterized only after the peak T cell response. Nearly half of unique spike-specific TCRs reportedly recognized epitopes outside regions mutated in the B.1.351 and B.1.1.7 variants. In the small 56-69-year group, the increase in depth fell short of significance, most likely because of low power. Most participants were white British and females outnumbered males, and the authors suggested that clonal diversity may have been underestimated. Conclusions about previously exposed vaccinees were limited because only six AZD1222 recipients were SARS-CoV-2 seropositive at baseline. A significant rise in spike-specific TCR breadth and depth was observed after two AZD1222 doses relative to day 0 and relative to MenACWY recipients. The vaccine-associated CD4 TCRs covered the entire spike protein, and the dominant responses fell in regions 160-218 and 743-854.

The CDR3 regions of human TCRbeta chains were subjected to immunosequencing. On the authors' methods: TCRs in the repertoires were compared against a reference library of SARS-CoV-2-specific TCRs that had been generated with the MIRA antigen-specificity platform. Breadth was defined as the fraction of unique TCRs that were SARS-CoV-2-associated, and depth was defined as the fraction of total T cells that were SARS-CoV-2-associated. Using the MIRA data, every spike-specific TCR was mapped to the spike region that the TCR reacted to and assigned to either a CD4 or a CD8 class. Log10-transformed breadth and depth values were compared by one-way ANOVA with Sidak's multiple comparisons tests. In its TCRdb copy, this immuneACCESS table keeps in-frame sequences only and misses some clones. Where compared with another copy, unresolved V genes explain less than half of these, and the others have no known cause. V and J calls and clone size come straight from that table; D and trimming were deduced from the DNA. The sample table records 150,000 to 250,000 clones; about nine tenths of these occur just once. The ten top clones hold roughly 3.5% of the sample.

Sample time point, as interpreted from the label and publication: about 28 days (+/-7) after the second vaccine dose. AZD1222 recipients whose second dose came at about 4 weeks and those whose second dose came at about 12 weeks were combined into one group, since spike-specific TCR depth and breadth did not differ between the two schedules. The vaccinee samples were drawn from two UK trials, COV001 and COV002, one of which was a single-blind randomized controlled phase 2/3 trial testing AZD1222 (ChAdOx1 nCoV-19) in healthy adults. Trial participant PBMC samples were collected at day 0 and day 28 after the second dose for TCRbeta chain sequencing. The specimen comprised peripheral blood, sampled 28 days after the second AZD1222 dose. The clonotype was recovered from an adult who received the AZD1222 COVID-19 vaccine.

The nucleotide sequence is given as TGTGCCAGCAGGGGCCTAGGGGCAGGGAACACTGAAGCTTTCTTT. Its translation reads: CASRGLGAGNTEAFF. The sequence is built from TRBV6-5 and TRBJ1-1, with TRBD1 perhaps the D gene, on 5 matching bases. V is reduced by 6 bases and J by 1 base, leaving a spacing of 15 bases between them. CDR1 MNHEY and CDR2 SVGAGI were looked up in the germline V gene. Including cysteine and phenylalanine, the CDR3 has 15 amino acids. Just CDR3 DNA is preserved here, 45 bases in frame from base 1.